A single sample gave rise to the 27 T cell receptor beta chains below, sequenced in a study of Tregs in tolerant kidney transplant recipients. Sequencing was performed with immunoSEQ multiplex PCR; in TCRdb, only in-frame clones are kept and a portion is missing. The table for this sample gives about 48,000 clones. Sequenced material: CD4+ T cells from blood, taken before the transplant. These receptors were collected from a human donor who received a combined kidney and bone marrow transplant.

Regarding this clone: The read stops 3 residues short of the end of the CDR3; the missing end is completed from the germline J gene. The chain joins TRBV11-2 to TRBJ1-5; possible D gene TRBD1, 6 bases. Between the trimmed V and J ends, which lost 4 bases and 5 bases, there was a span of 9 bases. CDR1 is SGHAT and CDR2 is FQNNGV in the germline V gene. The length of the CDR3 is 13 residues. The part of the CDR3 DNA that was read is TGTGCCAGCAGCTCCGGACAGCATCAGCCC. The encoded protein is CASSSGQHQP. The CDR3 reads in full as CASSSGQHQPQHF. Complete variable domain (other parts from reference TRBV11-2 and TRBJ1-5): EAGVAQSPRYKIIEKRQSVAFWCNPISGHATLYWYQQILGQGPKLLIQFQNNGVVDDSQLPKDRFSAERLKGVDSTLKIQPAKLEDSAVYLCASSSGQHQPQHFGDGTRLSIL.

Remarks on this clone: The sequence runs out 3 residues before the end of the CDR3; the remainder is reconstructed from the germline J gene. The V call is TRBV20-1, the J call TRBJ2-3, with 9 bases that match TRBD1. CDR3 size: 15 residues. Germline V gene data show CDR1 as DFQATT and CDR2 as SNEGSKA (reference sequence). V lost 6 bases to trimming and J lost 3 bases; unmatched junction nucleotides: 10. The DNA read from the CDR3 is TGCAGTGCCCCGGGGGAACAGGGGGCAACAGATACG. Protein: CSAPGEQGATDT. The full CDR3 protein reads CSAPGEQGATDTQYF.

For this clone: The CDR3 end lies 3 residues beyond the end of the read and is filled in from the germline J gene. V is TRBV5-5 and J is TRBJ2-1; 9 nucleotides line up with TRBD2. This CDR3 is built from 15 residues. CDR1 is SGHKS, CDR2 YYEKEE, per germline (reference sequence). V dropped 4 bases and J dropped 0; count of bases not matched to a gene: 2. CDR3 residues: CASSLSGGSYNEQFF. Incomplete CDR3 DNA: TGTGCCAGCAGCCTTAGCGGGGGCTCCTACAATGAG.

Remarks on this clone: Read data end 3 residues before the CDR3 end; the end is taken from the germline J gene. V and J are TRBV5-1 and TRBJ2-2, with D perhaps TRBD1 (6 bases). The CDR3 runs 13 residues. Trimming took off 5 bases at V and 5 bases at J, with 10 bases between the two ends. CDR1 is SGHRS and CDR2 is YFSETQ in the germline V gene. The sequenced CDR3 bases are TGCGCCAGCAGTTACAGGGTAACCGGGGAG. Its protein is CASSYRVTGE. The complete CDR3 reads CASSYRVTGELFF.

With respect to this clone: From the germline J gene comes the end of the CDR3, since the read stops 3 residues before it. This chain uses TRBV20-1 with TRBJ2-1; maybe TRBD2 (5 bases). The germline V gene encodes CDR1 DFQATT and CDR2 SNEGSKA (reference sequence). V dropped 5 bases and J dropped 6 bases, with 17 bases sitting between them. This CDR3 has 14 residues. The CDR3 sequence is CSAPSMAEGNEQFF. The DNA read from the CDR3 is TGCAGTGCTCCAAGTATGGCAGAGGGCAATGAG.

Comment on this clone: The read ends 3 residues early relative to the CDR3; the germline J gene fills the gap. The chain couples TRBV28 to TRBJ2-7; TRBD1 matches at 9 bases. V trimming: 7 bases; J trimming: 2 bases; junction bases outside the gene matches: 6. Germline V gene sequence: CDR1 MDHEN, CDR2 SYDVKM. The CDR3 has 14 amino acids. The CDR3 DNA, read in part, is TGTGCCAGCACCGCGGGGACAGGGCCCTACGAG. It codes for CASTAGTGPYE. The entire CDR3 sequence reads CASTAGTGPYEQYF.

On this clone: From the germline J gene comes the end of the CDR3, since the read stops 3 residues before it. This sequence joins TRBV6-2 or TRBV6-3 and TRBJ1-2; 7 nucleotides align to TRBD1. The CDR3 sequence is 13 residues long. V gave up 4 bases and J gave up 4 bases; unmatched junction bases: 3. The germline V gene encodes CDR1 MNHEY and CDR2 SVGEGT. CDR3 in amino acids: CASSLQGTYGYTF. The CDR3 DNA, read in part, is TGTGCCAGCAGTTTACAGGGGACCTATGGC.

With regard to this clone: With the read ending 3 residues before the CDR3 end, the germline J gene is used to fill in that end. V gene TRBV2 combines with J gene TRBJ1-1; 8 bases align to TRBD1. Germline values: CDR1 SNHLY, CDR2 FYNNEI. With 6 bases clipped from V and 1 base from J, the junction kept 7 bases outside the gene matches. CDR3 length: 15 residues. The CDR3 bases that were read are TGTGCCAGCAGAACCGGGACAGGAGGGAACACTGAA. Amino acids: CASRTGTGGNTE. The full-length CDR3 reads as CASRTGTGGNTEAFF.

Of note for this clone: The CDR3 end is not reached by the read, which stops 3 residues before it; the germline J gene fills it in. The gene calls are TRBV5-6 and TRBJ2-5, with TRBD1 matching 7 bases. V shed 6 bases, J shed 5 bases, and the junction held 7 bases outside the gene matches. The CDR3 has 13 residues. Germline V lookup: CDR1 SGHDT, CDR2 YYEEEE. CDR3 DNA (partial): TGTGCCAGCAACCAAGGGGGCTGGGAGACC. Translating it yields CASNQGGWET. The entire CDR3 is CASNQGGWETQYF.

About this clone itself: Read data end 3 residues before the CDR3 end; the end is taken from the germline J gene. The chain links TRBV7-9 to TRBJ2-5; 7 bases fit TRBD2. CDR3 length equals 13 residues. J lost 5 bases, V lost 2 bases, and 2 bases had no gene match. Germline CDR1 and CDR2: SEHNR and FQNEAQ (reference sequence). The CDR3 bases that were read are TGTGCCAGCAGCTTACGGGGGGTGGAGACC. Encoded protein: CASSLRGVET. The entire CDR3 reads CASSLRGVETQYF.

As concerns this clone: The CDR3 extends 3 residues past the end of the read, so its final part is completed from the germline J gene. The chain employs TRBV20-1 and TRBJ2-1, with 12 nucleotides matching TRBD1. Germline-derived CDR1 and CDR2 are DFQATT and SNEGSKA (reference sequence). The CDR3 covers 15 residues. With 6 bases clipped from V and 4 bases from J, the junction kept 7 bases outside the gene matches. The CDR3 bases that were read are TGCAGTGCGTACGGGACAGGGGGCCATTACAATGAG. Translation: CSAYGTGGHYNE. The full CDR3 sequence reads CSAYGTGGHYNEQFF.

On this clone itself: Read coverage stops 3 residues before the CDR3 terminus; the germline J gene supplies the remainder. The chain couples TRBV7-3 to TRBJ2-1; the match to TRBD2 covers 12 bases. The V and J ends lost 4 bases and 8 bases, in that order; junction bases with no gene match: 6. Per germline, CDR1 SGHTA and CDR2 FQGTGA. The CDR3 length is 15 residues. The CDR3 sequence: CASSSLAGGPDEQFF. The part of the CDR3 DNA that was read is TGTGCCAGCAGCTCCCTAGCGGGAGGGCCGGATGAG.

As for this clone: Sequencing ends 3 residues short of the CDR3 end; the germline J gene provides the rest. V is TRBV18 and J is TRBJ1-5; perhaps TRBD1 as D (6 bases). The CDR3 covers 15 residues. V was cut by 2 bases and J by 2 bases, with 10 bases left in between. Germline CDR1 reads KGHSH; CDR2 reads LQKENI. The sequenced part of the CDR3 DNA is TGTGCCAGCTCACCAGGGGCAGGGGGCAATCAGCCC. Translating it yields CASSPGAGGNQP. The full CDR3 protein is CASSPGAGGNQPQHF.

With respect to this clone: The read ends 3 residues before the CDR3 terminus; that terminus is restored from the germline J gene. The rearrangement joins TRBV7-2 to TRBJ2-4; tentatively, D is TRBD1 (6 bases). The germline V and J ends were trimmed by 0 bases and 3 bases, with 6 bases remaining between them. The CDR3 is made up of 14 amino acids. Per the germline V gene, CDR1 is SGHTA and CDR2 is FQGNSA. The sequenced CDR3 bases are TGTGCCAGCAGCTTAGCACAGGGCAAAAACATT. Protein: CASSLAQGKNI. In full, the CDR3 reads CASSLAQGKNIQYF.

On this clone itself: Read sequence stops 3 residues before the CDR3 end, and the germline J gene provides the missing end. The chain employs TRBV7-9 and TRBJ2-3; D is undetermined. There are 13 residues in the CDR3. Looked up from germline, CDR1 is SEHNR and CDR2 is FQNEAQ (reference sequence). The V end lost 5 bases, the J end lost 4 bases, and 10 bases lay between the germline ends. CDR3 bases read: TGTGCCAGCAGCCCGTCGGTGTCAGATACG. It yields the protein CASSPSVSDT. The complete CDR3 reads CASSPSVSDTQYF.

As to this clone: The read stops 3 residues short of the end of the CDR3; the missing end is completed from the germline J gene. V and J are TRBV19 and TRBJ1-5; 7 nucleotides match TRBD1. Per germline, CDR1 LNHDA and CDR2 SQIVND (reference sequence). The CDR3 extends over 15 amino acids. Losses at the gene ends were 5 bases for V and 3 bases for J; bases not matched to a gene: 7. CDR3 DNA (partial): TGTGCCAGTAGTCCCGGGACAGAATACAATCAGCCC. Translation gives CASSPGTEYNQP. The entire CDR3 is CASSPGTEYNQPQHF.

The DNA read from the CDR3 is TGTGCCAGCAGCCGCACGCGGGGTGGGGATACG. Encoded protein: CASSRTRGGDT. The full CDR3 sequence reads CASSRTRGGDTQYF. V usage is TRBV11-2 and J usage is TRBJ2-3; D perhaps matches TRBD2 (6 bases). The read terminates 3 residues before the CDR3 end, so the remaining end is supplied by the germline J gene. CDR3 length: 14 residues. With 5 bases removed from V and 6 bases from J, the gap between germline ends came to 15 bases. The germline gives CDR1 SGHAT, CDR2 FQNNGV.

Of note for this clone: The read terminates 3 residues ahead of where the CDR3 ends, so the germline J gene completes it. The chain is built from TRBV19 and TRBJ1-1, with TRBD1 identical over 9 bases. This CDR3 comprises 14 residues. Germline V gene lookup returns CDR1 LNHDA and CDR2 SQIVND (reference sequence). Trimming at V came to 4 bases and at J to 6 bases, leaving 6 bases not matched to a gene. CDR3: CASSTLQGAAEAFF. CDR3 DNA, as far as it was read: TGTGCCAGTAGTACCCTACAGGGGGCGGCTGAA.

A note on this clone: The read ends 3 residues shy of where the CDR3 ends; the end is completed using the germline J gene. The chain has TRBV20-1 and TRBJ2-1; 7 bases are shared with TRBD2. This CDR3 spans 14 amino acids. V was pared by 2 bases and J by 7 bases, with 8 bases of the junction left unmatched. Germline lookup yields CDR1 DFQATT and CDR2 SNEGSKA (reference sequence). Incomplete CDR3 DNA: TGCAGTGCTAGACCCGCGGGAGAGCGGAATGAG. It yields the protein CSARPAGERNE. The full-length CDR3 reads as CSARPAGERNEQFF.

A note on this clone: The read gets to within 3 residues of the CDR3 end, and the germline J gene fills in the rest. The rearrangement joins TRBV20-1 to TRBJ2-7; 7 nucleotides agree with TRBD2. CDR1 and CDR2 from the germline V gene are DFQATT and SNEGSKA (reference sequence). Unmatched junction bases numbered 12, after V lost 1 base and J lost 6 bases. The CDR3 totals 15 residues. CDR3 residues: CSARVASGRDSEQYF. The sequenced part of the CDR3 DNA is TGCAGTGCTAGAGTGGCTAGCGGACGAGACAGCGAG.

About this clone itself: The read ends 3 residues before the CDR3 terminus; that terminus is restored from the germline J gene. Other DNA sequences from this sample encode an identical CDR3 as well. The chain is built from TRBV5-1 and TRBJ2-3; 10 positions agree with TRBD2. This CDR3 region has 15 residues. Germline lookup yields CDR1 SGHRS and CDR2 YFSETQ. V lost 2 bases, J lost 0 bases, and 0 bases stayed unmatched. CDR3 loop: CASSLAGGSTDTQYF. The covered CDR3 bases are TGCGCCAGCAGCTTAGCGGGAGGGAGCACAGATACG.

To note about this clone: The CDR3 end lies 3 residues beyond the end of the read and is filled in from the germline J gene. The chain carries TRBV6-1 and TRBJ2-3, with D unresolved. Trimming removed 1 base from V and 3 bases from J, with 14 bases in between. The V gene's germline CDR1 is MNHNS and CDR2 SASEGT. The CDR3 loop spans 16 amino acids. The sequenced CDR3 bases are TGTGCCAGCAGTGAAGGATCGGTCCAATCGACAGATACG. Translation gives CASSEGSVQSTDT. The CDR3, in full, reads CASSEGSVQSTDTQYF.

A remark on this clone: The read gets to within 3 residues of the CDR3 end, and the germline J gene fills in the rest. This chain links TRBV2 with TRBJ2-7; TRBD1 is a possible D gene (5 bases). Trimming removed 6 bases at V and 4 bases at J, with 13 bases between. Germline V CDR1 and CDR2: SNHLY, FYNNEI. The CDR3 has 13 amino acids. This chain's CDR3 is CASRWGGPYEQYF. CDR3 DNA, as far as it was read: TGTGCCAGCAGATGGGGCGGACCATACGAG.

Comments on this clone: The read terminates 3 residues before the CDR3 end, so the remaining end is supplied by the germline J gene. V is TRBV7-8 and J is TRBJ1-1, with D perhaps matching TRBD1 (5 bases). This CDR3 has 17 amino acids. The V end lost 3 bases, the J end lost 0 bases, and 17 bases lay between the germline ends. CDR1 and CDR2 from the germline V gene are SGHVS and FQNEAQ. This CDR3 is CASSFSGSSLLNTEAFF. CDR3 DNA (partial): TGTGCCAGCAGCTTCTCAGGGAGTTCACTGTTGAACACTGAA.

A remark on this clone: The read ends 3 residues before the CDR3 terminus; that terminus is restored from the germline J gene. This chain links TRBV18 with TRBJ2-5; 9 bases fit TRBD2. CDR1 is KGHSH, CDR2 LQKENI, per germline. CDR3 length equals 15 residues. Losses at the gene ends were 6 bases for V and 5 bases for J; bases not matched to a gene: 10. The CDR3 is CASSVGLANGETQYF. Partial CDR3 DNA: TGTGCCAGCTCTGTAGGACTAGCGAATGGGGAGACC.

For this clone: Read coverage stops 3 residues before the CDR3 terminus; the germline J gene supplies the remainder. The genes are TRBV19 and TRBJ2-5, with 9 nucleotides matching TRBD1. After removal of 4 bases from V and 5 bases from J, the junction contained 5 bases not matched to a gene. This CDR3 region has 14 residues. Germline V lookup: CDR1 LNHDA, CDR2 SQIVND (reference sequence). The CDR3 loop is CASSRGTGRETQYF. The CDR3 bases that were read are TGTGCCAGTAGTAGAGGGACAGGGAGGGAGACC.

Of note for this clone: The CDR3 end falls 3 residues outside the read, so it is completed with the germline J gene. The V gene is TRBV7-8, the J gene TRBJ2-3; TRBD2 agrees at 11 bases. V trimming: 5 bases; J trimming: 0 bases; junction bases outside the gene matches: 4. Germline CDR1 and CDR2: SGHVS and FQNEAQ. CDR3 length: 16 residues. Partial CDR3 DNA: TGTGCCAGCAGCCCAACTAGCGGGAGCAGCACAGATACG. It is translated as CASSPTSGSSTDT. The whole CDR3 region reads CASSPTSGSSTDTQYF.